This TCR beta chain was observed in a study of TIL therapy for anti-PD-1-resistant metastatic lung cancer. Overall study: Tumors carried a median about 1.6 non-synonymous mutations per megabase.

Trimming cost V 7 bases and J 6 bases; bases outside gene matches: 10. CDR3 length equals 13 residues. Germline V gene data show CDR1 as SGHRS and CDR2 as YFSETQ. The time point denotes: pre-treatment sample, taken before nivolumab and TIL therapy. The tumor samples were excised metastases, mostly pleural nodules or supraclavicular lymph nodes. Progressing patients received lymphodepletion, expanded TIL infusion and IL-2. Stage 4 NSCLC adults joined between late 2017 and 2020. This was the immunoSEQ v3 assay. Libraries were sequenced to approximately 2 million read pairs (survey) or roughly 4.5-6.5 million (deep). The protocol was immunoSEQ multiplex PCR, while the TCRdb copy is restricted to in-frame clones and leaves out a portion. Of about 13,000 clones listed, 66% were seen once; the top ten hold roughly 8.6%. This clone qualifies as medium-sized (0.01 to 0.1%).

The sample here was tumor tissue, taken at baseline. This clonotype was sampled from a woman aged 30 to 85 with non-small cell lung cancer. The chain employs TRBV5-1 and TRBJ2-7, with 7 bases matching TRBD1. CDR3 sequence reads: CASAADRDREQYF. In DNA, the CDR3 is TGCGCCAGCGCCGCTGACAGGGATCGCGAGCAGTACTTC. Full variable domain (rest looked up from reference TRBV5-1 and TRBJ2-7): KAGVTQTPRYLIKTRGQQVTLSCSPISGHRSVSWYQQTPGQGLQFLFEYFSETQRNKGNFPGRFSGRQFSNSRSEMNVSTLELGDSALYLCASAADRDREQYFGPGTRLTVT.